These 18 T cell receptor beta chains originate from one sample sequenced in a study of blood T cell repertoires in COVID-19. This table comes from immunoSEQ multiplex PCR, and its TCRdb copy is limited to in-frame clones, with some not included. Among more than 100,000 clones, roughly four fifths were seen once, and the ten largest hold 2% to 2.5%. Sequenced input: PBMCs or T cells enriched from blood (not recorded which). The receptors originated from a man in his forties or fifties with acute COVID-19.

This clone occurred a few times. This sequence joins TRBV6-5 and TRBJ1-2; the match to TRBD1 covers 7 bases. V shed 0 bases, J shed 2 bases, and the junction held 3 bases outside the gene matches. Per germline, CDR1 MNHEY and CDR2 SVGAGI. The CDR3 runs to 15 residues. The CDR3 DNA is TGTGCCAGCAGTTACTCGGACAGGCTAAACTATGGCTACACCTTC. Residues: CASSYSDRLNYGYTF.

The chain carries TRBV4-2 and TRBJ2-7, with 8 bases lining up with TRBD1. The CDR3 is 14 amino acids. Germline V gives CDR1 LGHNA, CDR2 YNFKEQ. The V gene end was trimmed by 1 base and the J gene end by 2 bases; junction bases not matched to a gene: 1. In DNA form, the CDR3 reads TGTGCCAGCAGCCAAGGGACAGGGACCTACGAGCAGTACTTC. As protein: CASSQGTGTYEQYF.

Note on this clone: One end of the junction varies from germline; a read error may be responsible. This chain uses TRBV7-7 with TRBJ2-5; 7 nucleotides agree with TRBD2. The V gene's germline CDR1 is SSHAT and CDR2 FNYEAQ (reference sequence). The CDR3 is made up of 15 amino acids. The CDR3 DNA is TGTGCTAGCAGCCCCGCTGGGGGGGGAGGGGAGACCCAGTACTTC. Encoded protein: CASSPAGGGGETQYF.

The V and J genes are TRBV5-1 and TRBJ1-6; possible D gene TRBD1, 5 bases. Germline CDR1 SGHRS, CDR2 YFSETQ. V lost 0 bases and J 1 base, leaving 14 bases between the germline ends. The CDR3 has 18 residues. The CDR3 sequence is CASSLEPGQGSYNSPLHF. As DNA, the CDR3 is TGCGCCAGCAGCTTGGAACCCGGGCAGGGTTCCTATAATTCACCCCTCCACTTT. The full variable domain, in which reference TRBV5-1 and TRBJ1-6 provide the parts outside the CDR3, is KAGVTQTPRYLIKTRGQQVTLSCSPISGHRSVSWYQQTPGQGLQFLFEYFSETQRNKGNFPGRFSGRQFSNSRSEMNVSTLELGDSALYLCASSLEPGQGSYNSPLHFGNGTRLTVT.

The chain uses TRBV19 and TRBJ1-2; D may be TRBD1 (5 bases). V was pared by 6 bases and J by 8 bases, with 16 bases between. The CDR3 runs to 13 residues. The germline V gene encodes CDR1 LNHDA and CDR2 SQIVND (reference sequence). The CDR3 DNA follows: TGTGCCAGTAGATTCTACGGGGGAGAGGGCTACACCTTC. Residues: CASRFYGGEGYTF.

The chain uses TRBV7-2 and TRBJ2-5; possible D gene TRBD1, 7 bases. The CDR3 runs 13 residues. Germline V gene sequence: CDR1 SGHTA, CDR2 FQGNSA. V was shortened by 4 bases and J by 5 bases, with 11 bases between the two germline ends. CDR3 region: CASSSSGGETQYF. The CDR3 coding sequence is TGTGCCAGCAGCTCATCAGGGGGGGAGACCCAGTACTTC.

The chain has TRBV7-2 and TRBJ2-5; the D is unclear. The CDR3 consists of 14 residues. Per germline, CDR1 SGHTA and CDR2 FQGNSA. V dropped 2 bases and J dropped 5 bases, with 12 bases sitting between them. In DNA, the CDR3 is TGTGCCAGCAGCTTAATGGTGCAGGCGGAGACCCAGTACTTC. Its translation is CASSLMVQAETQYF.

This clone turned up a few times. The rearrangement joins TRBV10-1 to TRBJ1-2, with 8 bases fitting TRBD1. The CDR3 extends over 13 amino acids. Germline V lookup: CDR1 WNHNN, CDR2 SYGVQD (reference sequence). V shed 5 bases, J shed 8 bases, and the junction held 7 bases outside the gene matches. The CDR3: CASSQPGGRGYTF. CDR3 DNA: TGCGCCAGCAGTCAACCAGGGGGCCGGGGCTACACCTTC.

V is TRBV7-3 and J is TRBJ1-2; tentative D call: TRBD1 (6 bases). The CDR3 covers 16 residues. V shed 0 bases and J shed 2 bases, with 13 bases lying between them. Germline assignment: CDR1 SGHTA and CDR2 FQGTGA. The CDR3 bases are TGTGCCAGCAGCTTAACTGCCGGGAGGGGGAACTATGGCTACACCTTC. It encodes CASSLTAGRGNYGYTF.

CDR3 nucleotide sequence: TGCAGCGTAGAACGGGAATACGAGCAGTACTTC. The encoded protein is CSVEREYEQYF. V and J are TRBV29-1 and TRBJ2-7; D perhaps matches TRBD2 (5 bases). Per germline, CDR1 SQVTM and CDR2 ANQGSEA. The CDR3 sequence is 11 residues long. Trimming removed 6 bases from V and 4 bases from J, with 10 bases in between.

CDR3 amino acids: CASSREGATNEKLFF. The CDR3 DNA follows: TGTGCCAGCAGCAGAGAGGGGGCAACTAATGAAAAACTGTTTTTT. The gene calls are TRBV9 and TRBJ1-4; TRBD1 is a possible D gene (6 bases). Germline values: CDR1 SGDLS, CDR2 YYNGEE. This CDR3 is built from 15 residues. The V end was cut by 4 bases, the J end by 0 bases, with 10 bases between.

The table lists this clone with a few counts. The chain employs TRBV13 and TRBJ2-1; 12 nucleotides align to TRBD2. CDR1 PRHDT and CDR2 FYEKMQ come from the germline V gene (reference sequence). The J segment lost 8 bases and the V segment lost 2 bases, leaving 13 bases of the junction unmatched. There are 18 residues in the CDR3. The CDR3 DNA reads TGTGCCAGCAGCTTAAGATGGACTAGCGGGACCTTAAGGGATGAGCAGTTCTTC. Protein: CASSLRWTSGTLRDEQFF.

V gene TRBV12-3 or TRBV12-4 combines with J gene TRBJ1-1; D unresolved. V was trimmed by 5 bases and J by 1 base, leaving 8 bases between them. The CDR3 is 13 residues long. CDR3 sequence: CASSPFSNTEAFF. The CDR3 nucleotides read TGTGCCAGCAGTCCCTTTTCGAACACTGAAGCTTTCTTT.

This clone was seen only a few times. The CDR3 is CASSARLAGVDTQYF. The DNA of the CDR3 is TGTGCCAGTAGTGCCCGACTAGCGGGAGTGGATACGCAGTATTTT. This sequence joins TRBV19 and TRBJ2-3; 12 nucleotides match TRBD2. This CDR3 comprises 15 residues. From germline, CDR1 is LNHDA and CDR2 SQIVND (reference sequence). Unmatched junction bases numbered 6, after V lost 5 bases and J lost 6 bases.

The genes are TRBV18 and TRBJ2-7; TRBD1 agrees at 11 bases. This CDR3 spans 15 amino acids. The germline CDR1 and CDR2 sequences are KGHSH and LQKENI. V was clipped by 6 bases and J by 6 bases; unmatched bases: 10. In DNA, the CDR3 is TGTGCCAGCTCGCCTGGGACAGGGGGAAAAGGCGAGCAGTACTTC. Its protein product is CASSPGTGGKGEQYF.

In this sample, this clone turned up a few times. V usage is TRBV7-3 and J usage is TRBJ1-1; TRBD1 matches 8 bases. This CDR3 is built from 12 residues. Germline V gives CDR1 SGHTA, CDR2 FQGTGA. The trim removed 5 bases at V and 11 bases at J, leaving 7 bases unmatched. The CDR3 sequence is CASSPGQGKAFF. For the CDR3, the DNA is TGTGCCAGCAGCCCCGGACAGGGTAAGGCTTTCTTT.

The chain combines TRBV27 with TRBJ1-1; the match to TRBD1 covers 8 bases. The CDR3 loop spans 14 amino acids. Germline CDR1 and CDR2: MNHEY and SMNVEV (reference sequence). Trimming took 4 bases from V and 4 from J; bases not matched to a gene: 5. CDR3 bases: TGTGCCAGCAGTTGGACAGGGAGTATCACTGAAGCTTTCTTT. This gives the protein CASSWTGSITEAFF.

The chain employs TRBV7-9 and TRBJ1-1; 7 positions match TRBD1. Losses at the gene ends were 1 base for V and 6 bases for J; bases not matched to a gene: 8. CDR3 length: 15 residues. CDR1 is SEHNR, CDR2 FQNEAQ, per germline (reference sequence). CDR3 sequence: CASSLVIGTAPEAFF. CDR3 nucleotide sequence: TGTGCCAGCAGCTTAGTAATCGGGACAGCCCCTGAAGCTTTCTTT.